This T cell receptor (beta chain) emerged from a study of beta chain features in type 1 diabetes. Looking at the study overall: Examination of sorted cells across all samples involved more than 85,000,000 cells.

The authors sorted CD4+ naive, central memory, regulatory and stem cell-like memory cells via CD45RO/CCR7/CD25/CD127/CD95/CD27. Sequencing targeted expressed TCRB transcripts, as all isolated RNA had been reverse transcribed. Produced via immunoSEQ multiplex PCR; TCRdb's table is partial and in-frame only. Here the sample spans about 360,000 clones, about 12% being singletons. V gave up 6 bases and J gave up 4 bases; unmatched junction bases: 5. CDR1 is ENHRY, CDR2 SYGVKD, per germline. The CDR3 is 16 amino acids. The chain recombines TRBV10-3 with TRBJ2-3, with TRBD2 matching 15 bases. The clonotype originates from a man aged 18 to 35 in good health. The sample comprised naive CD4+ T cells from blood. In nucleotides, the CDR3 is TGTGCCATCAGCGGCGGACTAGCGGGGGGGCCAGATACGCAGTATTTT. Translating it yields CAISGGLAGGPDTQYF.